A selection of T cell receptor beta chains follows, all from one sample in a study of monozygotic twins with inflammatory bowel disease. TCRdb re-called the 5' RACE reads, yielding one record per CDR3 amino acid sequence without DNA. The sample totals fewer than 400,000 distinct CDR3 sequences. Sequencing was carried out using blood. Receptor source: a human donor with ulcerative colitis or Crohn's disease, or a healthy co-twin of an affected twin (not recorded which). Both conserved end residues are part of each CDR3.

TRBV5-1,TRBJ2-5,CASSSSGYAQETQYF
TRBV6-2/TRBV6-3,TRBJ2-7,CASSHLRSSYEQYF
TRBV18,TRBJ2-5,CASSRTGGQETQYF
TRBV11-2,TRBJ2-7,CASSLAGVVYEQYF
TRBV23-1,TRBJ2-3,CASSQLSGRGNNTQYF
TRBV7-9,TRBJ2-6,CASSRQGSTGANVLTF
TRBV29-1,TRBJ1-1,CSVAGEGRGEAFF
TRBV7-9,TRBJ1-1,CASRLFRDKNTEAFF
TRBV20-1,TRBJ2-1,CSMGGTTVYEQFF
TRBV10-3,TRBJ1-5,CAISEHEMSNQPQHF
TRBV7-9,TRBJ1-2,CASSLVPPGVGYGYTF
TRBV18,TRBJ2-1,CASSPRGASSYNEQFF
TRBV20-1,TRBJ1-5,CSARMTGISNQPQHF
TRBV4-1,TRBJ1-5,CASSQEWGVSNQPQHF
TRBV14,TRBJ2-3,CASIRTDTQYF
TRBV7-9,TRBJ2-3,CASSPRRETDTQYF
TRBV4-3,TRBJ2-3,CASSRLAPTDTQYF
TRBV5-1,TRBJ2-3,CASSLGTASTDTQYF
TRBV27,TRBJ1-2,CASSSRQGQEGYTF
TRBV5-5,TRBJ1-5,CASSSSGDLGARPQHF
TRBV9,TRBJ2-5,CASSTSGTKETQYF
TRBV29-1,TRBJ2-1,CSVEEAGGLGNEQFF
TRBV20-1,TRBJ2-7,CSAIPGLPRREQYF
TRBV29-1,TRBJ1-1,CSVTGHLNTEAFF
TRBV7-2,TRBJ2-1,CASSLFRNEQFF
TRBV10-3,TRBJ1-1,CAIGGLNMNTEAFF
TRBV29-1,TRBJ2-3,CSVDRGFNTDTQYF
TRBV6-5,TRBJ1-5,CASSYRGLNQPQHF
TRBV24-1,TRBJ1-4,CATSGGATNEKLFF
TRBV5-4,TRBJ2-3,CASSPSARTQYF
TRBV4-3,TRBJ2-7,CASSQDRQGGYEQYF
TRBV18,TRBJ1-6,CASSNRDSALPLHF
TRBV7-8,TRBJ2-3,CASSPKPGTADGKAQYF
TRBV6-1,TRBJ1-4,CASSEVYTRVLKLFF
TRBV5-4,TRBJ2-5,CASGHAGTGRETQYF
TRBV5-1,TRBJ2-1,CASSLAGVSYNEQFF
TRBV7-3,TRBJ1-3,CASSYDYGSGNTIYF
TRBV7-7,TRBJ1-4,CASSIGRNEKLFF
TRBV6-1,TRBJ2-7,CASSPQGLALDYEQYF
TRBV20-1,TRBJ1-1,CSARGMNTEAFF
TRBV12-3/TRBV12-4,TRBJ1-5,CASTPPSGLGGRINQPQHF
TRBV28,TRBJ1-2,CASSSHYGYTF
TRBV5-1,TRBJ1-6,CASSYSGTGLGSPLHF
TRBV27,TRBJ2-1,CASNRLAGVGEQFF
TRBV3-1,TRBJ2-3,CASRPGLTSTDTQYF
TRBV20-1,TRBJ2-1,CSARVSRVNEQFF
TRBV15,TRBJ2-7,CATSPGAREQYF
TRBV7-2,TRBJ2-5,CASSLGGRDRSETQYF
TRBV15,TRBJ1-6,CATSSGQGNSPLHF
TRBV6-5,TRBJ2-5,CASSYSTGTGETQYF
TRBV20-1,TRBJ2-1,CSARDGAGGPFEQFF
TRBV12-3/TRBV12-4,TRBJ1-5,CASSLGSGNQPQHF
TRBV7-2,TRBJ2-6,CASSLAREVGLGSGANVLTF
TRBV7-2,TRBJ2-3,CASSQIGIDTQYF
TRBV20-1,TRBJ2-3,CSARDQRRSTDTQYF
TRBV28,TRBJ2-3,CASRRSGGAARTDTQYF